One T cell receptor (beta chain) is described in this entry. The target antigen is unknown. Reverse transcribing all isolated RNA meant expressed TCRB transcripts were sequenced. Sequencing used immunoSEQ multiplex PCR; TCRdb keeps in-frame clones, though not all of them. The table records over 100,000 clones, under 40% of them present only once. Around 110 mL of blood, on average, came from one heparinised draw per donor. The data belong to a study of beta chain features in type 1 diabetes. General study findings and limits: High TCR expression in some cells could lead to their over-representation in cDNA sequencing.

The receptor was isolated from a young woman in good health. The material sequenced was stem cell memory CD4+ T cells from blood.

The CDR3 region is CASSLGGLTGELFF. The CDR3 bases are TGTGCCAGCAGTCTTGGCGGACTGACCGGGGAGCTGTTTTTT. The gene calls are TRBV25-1 and TRBJ2-2, with D possibly matching TRBD2 (5 bases). CDR1 MGHDK and CDR2 SYGVNS come from the germline V gene. Trimming left V 5 bases short and J 5 bases short, with 12 bases between. This CDR3 has 14 residues.